The clone carrying this T cell receptor (beta chain) appeared a few times. Its antigen is unknown. The V and J ends lost 8 bases and 3 bases, in that order; junction bases with no gene match: 9. This CDR3 spans 15 amino acids. CDR1 SGHTA and CDR2 FQGNSA come from the germline V gene. Isolated RNA was reverse transcribed in full, so expressed TCRB transcripts were sequenced. Repertoires were generated with immunoSEQ multiplex PCR, while TCRdb's copy carries only in-frame clones and drops some. Among about 350,000 clones, 15% to 20% were seen once, and the ten largest hold about 0.045%. Naive, central memory, regulatory and stem cell-like memory cells within the CD4+ compartment were sorted using CD45RO/CCR7/CD25/CD127/CD95/CD27. All of the sorted populations showed purity greater than 98%. This entry is derived from a study of beta chain features in type 1 diabetes. Study-wide results and caveats: Patients with type 1 diabetes carried fewer insertions and had more deletions at their VDJ junctions.

This receptor was obtained from a woman between 18 and 30 years old in good health. The J gene is TRBJ2-5, the V gene TRBV7-2, with 10 nucleotides matching TRBD1. The specimen was naive CD4+ T cells from blood. CDR3 protein: CASSGAGTGEETQYF. CDR3 sequence (DNA): TGTGCCAGCTCTGGGGCCGGGACAGGGGAAGAGACCCAGTACTTC.